This T cell receptor (beta chain) was retrieved from a study of T cells in Graves' hyperthyroidism and ophthalmopathy. Trimming cost V 4 bases and J 4 bases; bases outside gene matches: 2. The CDR3 sequence is 14 residues long. Per the germline V gene, CDR1 is SGHRS and CDR2 is YFSETQ. Amplified TCR beta CDR3 regions derived from RNA transcripts. The TCR CDR3 was amplified in a first-round RT-PCR using the HTBI primer set. A single record per CDR3 protein comes from TCRdb applying MiXCR to the multiplex PCR reads. The profile covers about 210,000 distinct CDR3 sequences, with 15% to 20% appearing a single time and about 48% taken by the ten largest. The study's findings and limits: Most thyroid clonotypes expanded above 0.001 appeared in blood too.

This clonotype was seen many times. Its antigen is not identified. The sequence was collected from a man between 35 and 55 years old with Graves' hyperthyroidism. The sample consisted of blood. The V gene is TRBV5-1, the J gene TRBJ2-2; 9 nucleotides align to TRBD1. CDR3 in amino acids: CASSPGQGTGELFF. The CDR3 nucleotides are TGCGCCAGCAGCCCGGGACAGGGCACCGGGGAGCTGTTTTTT. The whole variable domain, filled in from reference TRBV5-1 and TRBJ2-2, reads KAGVTQTPRYLIKTRGQQVTLSCSPISGHRSVSWYQQTPGQGLQFLFEYFSETQRNKGNFPGRFSGRQFSNSRSEMNVSTLELGDSALYLCASSPGQGTGELFFGEGSRLTVL.